The subject of this entry is one T cell receptor (beta chain). These data come from a study of OX40 agonist ivuxolimab in advanced cancers. V was pared by 2 bases and J by 4 bases, with 12 bases between. This CDR3 has 14 amino acids. From germline, CDR1 is MNHEY and CDR2 SMNVEV (reference sequence). Generated by immunoSEQ multiplex PCR, the TCRdb table keeps only in-frame clones and is missing some. The sample holds tens of thousands of clones, 86% seen once. The receptor was derived from an adult with an advanced solid tumor such as melanoma, head and neck, liver or kidney cancer. Sample: CD4+ or CD8+ T cells sorted from blood, taken in a trial of the OX40 agonist ivuxolimab. This chain links TRBV27 with TRBJ2-7; possible D gene TRBD1, 6 bases. CDR3 sequence (DNA): TGTGCCAGCAGTTTAAAAGGGGGTGGGTACGAGCAGTACTTC. Protein: CASSLKGGGYEQYF.